The next 13 T cell receptor beta chains were all read from a single sample in a study of blood T cell repertoires in COVID-19. TCRdb's copy holds only in-frame clones and misses some; the assay was immunoSEQ multiplex PCR. This sample has more than 110,000 clones, with around 80% found just once. Material: peripheral blood. All receptors come from a man aged 60 to 69 with acute or convalescent COVID-19.

This clone appeared a few times. The V and J genes are TRBV28 and TRBJ2-7; 12 bases fit TRBD2. The CDR3 spans 16 residues. The germline gives CDR1 MDHEN, CDR2 SYDVKM. Trimming cost V 5 bases and J 9 bases; bases outside gene matches: 14. The CDR3 region is CASSRTGLAGGSGQYF. The CDR3 DNA is TGTGCCAGCAGTCGGACGGGGCTAGCGGGAGGGTCGGGGCAGTACTTC. The full variable domain, with the rest looked up from reference TRBV28 and TRBJ2-7, is DVKVTQSSRYLVKRTGEKVFLECVQDMDHENMFWYRQDPGLGLRLIYFSYDVKMKEKGDIPEGYSVSREKKERFSLILESASTNQTSMYLCASSRTGLAGGSGQYFGPGTRLTVT.

V and J are TRBV18 and TRBJ2-2, with 8 positions matching TRBD1. With V trimmed by 2 bases and J by 3 bases, 2 bases remained unmatched. The CDR3 covers 15 residues. Germline V gene lookup returns CDR1 KGHSH and CDR2 LQKENI. CDR3 bases: TGTGCCAGCTCACCAAAGGGACAGGACACCGGGGAGCTGTTTTTT. Protein sequence: CASSPKGQDTGELFF.

The chain has TRBV9 and TRBJ2-1; 9 positions agree with TRBD1. The CDR3 totals 15 residues. The V gene's germline CDR1 is SGDLS and CDR2 YYNGEE. The V segment lost 4 bases and the J segment 7 bases; nucleotides outside the gene matches: 9. CDR3 nucleotides: TGTGCCAGCAGCCTTAAGGGGACAGGGTGGAATGAGCAGTTCTTC. Protein product: CASSLKGTGWNEQFF.

CDR3 nucleotides: TGTGCCAGCAGTCGTCGACAGGGATCCTACAATGAGCAGTTCTTC. This gives the protein CASSRRQGSYNEQFF. The chain carries TRBV28 and TRBJ2-1, with 7 bases fitting TRBD1. This CDR3 is 15 amino acids long. J was trimmed by 1 base and V by 5 bases; bases with no gene match: 5. CDR1 and CDR2 (germline): MDHEN, SYDVKM.

This clone was seen just once. The V and J genes are TRBV18 and TRBJ1-2, with D uncertain. V was cut by 3 bases and J by 3 bases, with 14 bases left in between. This CDR3 contains 15 residues. Per the germline V gene, CDR1 is KGHSH and CDR2 is LQKENI. This chain's CDR3 is CASSPRSSGYYGYTF. CDR3 nucleotide sequence: TGTGCCAGCTCACCGCGCTCCTCGGGGTACTATGGCTACACCTTC.

V gene TRBV5-8 combines with J gene TRBJ1-5; TRBD1 agrees at 7 bases. CDR1 and CDR2 from the germline V gene are SGHTS and YDEGEE. V trimming: 5 bases; J trimming: 1 base; junction bases outside the gene matches: 6. The CDR3 sequence is 15 residues long. CDR3 nucleotides: TGTGCCAGCAGTTCCGACAGGGTCAGCAATCAGCCCCAGCATTTT. Its protein is CASSSDRVSNQPQHF.

The genes are TRBV3-1 (or the pseudogene TRBV3-2) and TRBJ2-1; 8 bases fit TRBD2. Germline V CDR1 and CDR2: LGHDT, YNNKEL (reference sequence). This CDR3 comprises 16 residues. V shed 0 bases and J 7 bases; nucleotides not matched to a gene: 8. CDR3 sequence (DNA): TGTGCCAGCAGCCAAGAATTCGGGAGGGCCGGAAATGAGCAGTTCTTC. Encoded protein: CASSQEFGRAGNEQFF.

V is TRBV4-2 and J is TRBJ2-7, with D perhaps TRBD2 (7 bases). CDR1 LGHNA and CDR2 YNFKEQ come from the germline V gene. The CDR3 contains 14 residues. Trimming pared 0 bases from V and 6 bases from J, leaving 12 bases between. CDR3 in amino acids: CASSQDTGRVEQYF. In nucleotides, the CDR3 is TGTGCCAGCAGCCAAGACACAGGGAGGGTCGAGCAGTACTTC.

This sequence joins TRBV27 and TRBJ2-1; D is perhaps TRBD2 (6 bases). CDR3 length: 19 residues. Trimming left V 0 bases short and J 12 bases short, with 30 bases between. Germline CDR1 MNHEY, CDR2 SMNVEV (reference sequence). Here the CDR3 DNA reads TGTGCCAGCAGTTTATCGTATGGGCTCGGACTACATTCTACAATGACGCAGTTCTTC. Translation: CASSLSYGLGLHSTMTQFF.

The V call is TRBV6-5, the J call TRBJ2-5; a possible D gene is TRBD2 (6 bases). Per the germline V gene, CDR1 is MNHEY and CDR2 is SVGAGI. The CDR3 is 15 amino acids. V gave up 0 bases and J gave up 7 bases, with 15 bases separating them. The DNA for the CDR3 is TGTGCCAGCAGTTACTCGGGGAAACTAGCTGTGACCCAGTACTTC. Amino acid sequence: CASSYSGKLAVTQYF.

The rearrangement joins TRBV3-1 (or the pseudogene TRBV3-2) to TRBJ1-2; a weak D match, TRBD1 (5 bases). Germline CDR1 is LGHDT and CDR2 is YNNKEL (reference sequence). This CDR3 contains 15 residues. Trimming stripped 0 bases from V and 4 bases from J, with 12 bases between. DNA of the CDR3: TGTGCCAGCAGCCAAGACGTGAGACAGCCCTATGGCTACACCTTC. It encodes CASSQDVRQPYGYTF.

Of note for this clone: One junction end does not reproduce the germline sequence, and a read error may be involved. The chain links TRBV7-7 to TRBJ2-2, with 9 bases aligning to TRBD2. The CDR3 runs 17 residues. The V gene's germline CDR1 is SSHAT and CDR2 FNYEAQ (reference sequence). CDR3 in DNA: TGTGCTAGCAGCTTAGGGACTAGCAGACAGAACACCGGGGAGCTGTTTTTT. Translation gives CASSLGTSRQNTGELFF. Complete variable domain (other parts from reference TRBV7-7 and TRBJ2-2): GAGVSQSPRYKVTKRGQDVTLRCDPISSHATLYWYQQALGQGPEFLTYFNYEAQPDKSGLPSDRFSAERPEGSISTLTIQRTEQRDSAMYRCASSLGTSRQNTGELFFGEGSRLTVL.

The CDR3 DNA sequence: TGTGCCAGCAGCCGCCCCCTTAGCGGCCACCCCGGGGAGCTGTTTTTT. Translation gives CASSRPLSGHPGELFF. The chain uses TRBV28 and TRBJ2-2; tentatively, D is TRBD2 (6 bases). Trimming pared 6 bases from V and 6 bases from J, leaving 20 bases between. The CDR3 is 16 amino acids. Germline V lookup: CDR1 MDHEN, CDR2 SYDVKM. The whole variable domain, remainder taken from reference TRBV28 and TRBJ2-2, is DVKVTQSSRYLVKRTGEKVFLECVQDMDHENMFWYRQDPGLGLRLIYFSYDVKMKEKGDIPEGYSVSREKKERFSLILESASTNQTSMYLCASSRPLSGHPGELFFGEGSRLTVL.